These 7 T cell receptor beta chains share one sample of origin, sequenced in a study of regulatory T cells in long-lasting Graves disease. This sample's time point: newly diagnosed GD, antithyroid drugs for less than 3 months. Construction of the TCR library relied on RNA isolated from PBMCs. Arm-PCR of CDR3 regions with iRepertoire HTBI primers generated TCR beta libraries. TCRdb reprocessed the multiplex PCR reads via MiXCR and lists one record per CDR3 protein. The table lists about 540,000 distinct CDR3 sequences, around an eighth of them singletons. This same sample was also taken into another study, of T cells in Graves' hyperthyroidism and ophthalmopathy.

The sample was peripheral blood mononuclear cells (PBMCs), taken at new diagnosis, from a patient treated with antithyroid drugs. All receptors derive from a man aged 25-45 years with Graves disease.

This clonotype was seen only a few times. This rearrangement joins TRBV25-1 to TRBJ2-1; no clear D gene. The CDR3 length is 13 residues. V was pared by 1 base and J by 7 bases, with 8 bases between. CDR1 and CDR2 from the germline V gene are MGHDK and SYGVNS. Written as DNA, the CDR3 is TGTGCCAGCAGTGAATGGCTAGTAAATGAGCAGTTCTTC. Its translation is CASSEWLVNEQFF.

This clonotype was counted at least ten times. V gene TRBV12-3 or TRBV12-4 combines with J gene TRBJ2-1; D unclear. The CDR3 is made up of 12 amino acids. V was trimmed by 6 bases and J by 8 bases, leaving 11 bases between them. The DNA for the CDR3 is TGTGCCAGCAGCCAATTACAATATGAGCAGTTCTTC. Protein product: CASSQLQYEQFF.

This clonotype was detected many times. The chain carries TRBV20-1 and TRBJ1-5; D gene uncertain. The V end lost 7 bases, the J end lost 5 bases, and 12 bases lay between the germline ends. This CDR3 contains 12 residues. CDR1 is DFQATT and CDR2 is SNEGSKA in the germline V gene (reference sequence). CDR3 nucleotide sequence: TGCAGTGGGGAGACTGGGGATCAGCCCCAGCATTTT. Translation gives CSGETGDQPQHF.

This clonotype was observed at least ten times. The CDR3 protein is CASSEQGTDEKLFF. Here the CDR3 DNA reads TGTGCCAGCAGTGAACAGGGGACCGATGAAAAACTGTTTTTT. The chain joins TRBV27 to TRBJ1-4, with TRBD1 matching 7 bases. The junction had 6 bases not matched to a gene; V was cut back by 5 bases and J by 6 bases. Germline loops: CDR1 MNHEY, CDR2 SMNVEV (reference sequence). The CDR3 is 14 residues long. Variable domain in full (rest from reference TRBV27 and TRBJ1-4): EAQVTQNPRYLITVTGKKLTVTCSQNMNHEYMSWYRQDPGLGLRQIYYSMNVEVTDKGDVPEGYKVSRKEKRNFPLILESPSPNQTSLYFCASSEQGTDEKLFFGSGTQLSVL.

This clonotype was detected ten times or more. The chain links TRBV10-3 to TRBJ2-7; 8 bases agree with TRBD2. V was pared by 6 bases and J by 3 bases, with 4 bases of the junction left unmatched. Germline V gives CDR1 ENHRY, CDR2 SYGVKD. The CDR3 totals 13 residues. The CDR3 DNA reads as TGTGCCATCAGCCGGGAGGGCCACTACGAGCAGTACTTC. It yields the protein CAISREGHYEQYF.

This clonotype occurred many times. The chain is built from TRBV9 and TRBJ2-2; 11 nucleotides align to TRBD2. Germline V gene sequence: CDR1 SGDLS, CDR2 YYNGEE. The CDR3 has 17 residues. V shed 0 bases and J 4 bases; nucleotides not matched to a gene: 5. CDR3 sequence: CASSVDSGRAVTGELFF. The CDR3 DNA reads as TGTGCCAGCAGCGTAGATAGCGGGAGGGCCGTCACCGGGGAGCTGTTTTTT. The entire variable domain, with the rest obtained from reference TRBV9 and TRBJ2-2, is as follows: DSGVTQTPKHLITATGQRVTLRCSPRSGDLSVYWYQQSLDQGLQFLIQYYNGEERAKGNILERFSAQQFPDLHSELNLSSLELGDSALYFCASSVDSGRAVTGELFFGEGSRLTVL.

This clonotype was seen repeatedly, ten times or more. The chain recombines TRBV11-2 with TRBJ1-1; D is uncertain. The CDR3 extends over 12 amino acids. Germline loops: CDR1 SGHAT, CDR2 FQNNGV. Trimming stripped 4 bases from V and 10 bases from J, with 13 bases between. The chain's CDR3 is CASSYPGRVAFF. Here the CDR3 DNA reads TGTGCCAGCAGCTACCCGGGGAGGGTAGCTTTCTTT.